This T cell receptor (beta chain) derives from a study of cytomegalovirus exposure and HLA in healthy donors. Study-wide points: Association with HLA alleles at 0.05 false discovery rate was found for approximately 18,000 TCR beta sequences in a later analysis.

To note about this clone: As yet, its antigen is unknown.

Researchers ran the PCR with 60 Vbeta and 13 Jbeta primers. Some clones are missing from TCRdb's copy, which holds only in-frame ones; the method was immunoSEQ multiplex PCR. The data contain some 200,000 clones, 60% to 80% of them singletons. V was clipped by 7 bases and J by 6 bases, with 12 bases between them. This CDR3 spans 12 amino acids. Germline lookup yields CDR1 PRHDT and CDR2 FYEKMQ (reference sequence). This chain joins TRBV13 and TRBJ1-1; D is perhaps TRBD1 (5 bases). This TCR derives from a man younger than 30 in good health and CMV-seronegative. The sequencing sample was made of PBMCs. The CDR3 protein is CASTRTGAEAFF. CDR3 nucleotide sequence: TGTGCCAGCACCCGAACGGGGGCTGAAGCTTTCTTT.